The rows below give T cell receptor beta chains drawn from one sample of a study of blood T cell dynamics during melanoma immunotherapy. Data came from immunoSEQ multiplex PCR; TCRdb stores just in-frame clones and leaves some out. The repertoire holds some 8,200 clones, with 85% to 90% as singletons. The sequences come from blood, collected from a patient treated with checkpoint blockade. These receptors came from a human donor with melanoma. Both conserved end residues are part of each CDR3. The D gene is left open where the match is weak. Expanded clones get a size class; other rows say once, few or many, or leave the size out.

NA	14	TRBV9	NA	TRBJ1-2	TGTGCCAGCAGCGTAGGGCCGGGGCACTATGGCTACACCTTC	CASSVGPGHYGYTF
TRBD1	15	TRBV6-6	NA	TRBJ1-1	TGTGCCAGCAGTTTGCCCGGACAGGGCCCCTCGGTAGCTTTCTTT	CASSLPGQGPSVAFF
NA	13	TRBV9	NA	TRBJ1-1	TGTGCCAGCAGCGTAGGAGGGGCCACTGAAGCTTTCTTT	CASSVGGATEAFF
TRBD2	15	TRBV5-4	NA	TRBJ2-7	TGTGCCAGCAGCTTGACAGCGGGAGCTGGCTACGAGCAGTACTTC	CASSLTAGAGYEQYF
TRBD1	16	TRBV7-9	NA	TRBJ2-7	TGTGCCAGCACCGCCAATGCGGACAGGGGGCGAGGCGAGCAGTACTTC	CASTANADRGRGEQYF
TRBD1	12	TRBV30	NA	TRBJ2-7	TGTGCCTGGGAGACAGGGGGCGGCGAGCAGTACTTC	CAWETGGGEQYF
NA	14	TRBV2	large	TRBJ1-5	TGTGCCAGCAGTGAAGCAGGGGTAAATCAGCCCCAGCATTTT	CASSEAGVNQPQHF
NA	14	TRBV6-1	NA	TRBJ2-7	TGTGCCAGCAGTTGGGACGTCCGATCCTACGAGCAGTACTTC	CASSWDVRSYEQYF
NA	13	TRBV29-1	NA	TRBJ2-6	TGCAGCGTTGAAATGGCTGGGGCCAACGTCCTGACTTTC	CSVEMAGANVLTF
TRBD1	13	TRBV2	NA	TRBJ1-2	TGTGCCAGCTCGAGTCGGACAGGGGGGGGCTACACCTTC	CASSSRTGGGYTF
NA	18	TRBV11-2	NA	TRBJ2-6	TGTGCCAGCAGCTCCCCATCCAGGGGCCCCTCTGGGGCCAACGTCCTGACTTTC	CASSSPSRGPSGANVLTF
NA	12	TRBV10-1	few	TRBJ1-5	TGCGCCAGCAGTGATAACAATCAGCCCCAGCATTTT	CASSDNNQPQHF
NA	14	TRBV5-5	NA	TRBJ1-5	TGTGCCAGCAGCTTGGCCCCCGAAGGTCAGCCCCAGCATTTT	CASSLAPEGQPQHF
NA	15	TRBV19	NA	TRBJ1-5	TGTGCCAGTAGTATACCCCCGGGCAGAAATCAGCCCCAGCATTTT	CASSIPPGRNQPQHF
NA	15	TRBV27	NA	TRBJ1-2	TGTGCCAGCTCGGGTTCAGGACGGACGACTTATGGCTACACCTTC	CASSGSGRTTYGYTF
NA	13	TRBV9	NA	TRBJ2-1	TGTGCCAGCAGCGTACGGACATCCAATGAGCAGTTCTTC	CASSVRTSNEQFF